One and the same sample provided the 18 T cell receptor beta chains below, sequenced in a study of blood T cell repertoires in COVID-19. The protocol was immunoSEQ multiplex PCR, while the TCRdb copy is restricted to in-frame clones and leaves out a portion. The repertoire holds about 49,000 clones, with roughly 88% as singletons. Material: peripheral blood. Receptors originate from a human donor in a cohort sampled during active COVID-19.

The chain has TRBV11-2 and TRBJ1-1; no reliable D call. This CDR3 is built from 15 residues. CDR1 SGHAT and CDR2 FQNNGV come from the germline V gene. V shed 4 bases and J shed 5 bases, with 17 bases lying between them. CDR3 in amino acids: CASSWPRGRRTEAFF. CDR3 sequence (DNA): TGTGCCAGCAGCTGGCCCCGAGGGCGGAGGACTGAAGCTTTCTTT.

To note about this clone: The same CDR3 arises from other DNA sequences in this sample as well. In DNA, the CDR3 is TGTGCCAGCAGCGGACTAGCGGGTTCCTACAATGAGCAGTTCTTC. It specifies CASSGLAGSYNEQFF. V gene TRBV2 combines with J gene TRBJ2-1, with 11 bases that match TRBD2. Germline values: CDR1 SNHLY, CDR2 FYNNEI. This CDR3 has 15 amino acids. V trimming: 6 bases; J trimming: 1 base; junction bases outside the gene matches: 2.

The J gene is TRBJ2-7, the V gene TRBV3-1 (or the pseudogene TRBV3-2); the D gene is possibly TRBD1 (6 bases). Germline CDR1 and CDR2: LGHDT and YNNKEL (reference sequence). V was clipped by 4 bases and J by 2 bases, with 18 bases between them. The CDR3 runs 16 residues. The CDR3 reads CASSPPLRQATYEQYF. In DNA, the CDR3 is TGTGCCAGCAGCCCACCCCTCCGACAGGCGACCTACGAGCAGTACTTC.

The chain is built from TRBV9 and TRBJ2-1; 10 bases are a match to TRBD2. Germline V CDR1 and CDR2: SGDLS, YYNGEE. V lost 4 bases, J lost 0 bases, and 7 bases stayed unmatched. CDR3 length: 17 residues. CDR3 residues: CASSPLAGVSSYNEQFF. The CDR3 nucleotides read TGTGCCAGCAGCCCCCTAGCGGGAGTGAGCTCCTACAATGAGCAGTTCTTC.

This clone appeared a single time. The V gene is TRBV18, the J gene TRBJ1-3; no reliable D call. From germline, CDR1 is KGHSH and CDR2 LQKENI. V gave up 2 bases and J gave up 1 base, with 6 bases separating them. The CDR3 contains 14 residues. This CDR3 is CASSPELSGNTIYF. CDR3 DNA sequence: TGTGCCAGCTCACCAGAACTTTCTGGAAACACCATATATTTT.

The chain employs TRBV24-1 and TRBJ2-3, with TRBD1 identical over 8 bases. V shed 3 bases and J 0 bases; nucleotides not matched to a gene: 7. The CDR3 loop spans 17 amino acids. The germline V gene has CDR1 KGHDR and CDR2 SFDVKD. Here the CDR3 DNA reads TGTGCCACCAGTGATGAAAACGGACAGGGAAGCACAGATACGCAGTATTTT. Translated: CATSDENGQGSTDTQYF.

This clone was found a few times. V gene TRBV4-2 combines with J gene TRBJ2-5, with TRBD2 identical over 14 bases. With V trimmed by 4 bases and J by 5 bases, 3 bases remained unmatched. The CDR3 runs 15 residues. Looked up from germline, CDR1 is LGHNA and CDR2 is YNFKEQ. CDR3 protein: CASSRLAGGDETQYF. The CDR3 DNA reads as TGTGCCAGCAGCCGACTAGCGGGGGGGGATGAGACCCAGTACTTC.

This chain links TRBV20-1 with TRBJ2-5; 7 positions match TRBD2. The CDR3 is 13 residues long. With 3 bases clipped from V and 4 bases from J, the junction kept 5 bases outside the gene matches. The germline CDR1 and CDR2 sequences are DFQATT and SNEGSKA (reference sequence). Written as DNA, the CDR3 is TGCAGTGCTAGTCTGGGAGGGACAGAGACCCAGTACTTC. Protein product: CSASLGGTETQYF.

The V call is TRBV5-5, the J call TRBJ2-4; no firm D call. CDR1 is SGHKS and CDR2 is YYEKEE in the germline V gene (reference sequence). V lost 2 bases and J lost 8, with 11 bases in between. This CDR3 comprises 13 residues. CDR3 coding DNA: TGTGCCAGCAGCTTCACAGAAGGTGACATTCAGTACTTC. It encodes CASSFTEGDIQYF.

The J gene is TRBJ2-1, the V gene TRBV11-1; 7 nucleotides agree with TRBD1. The ends lost 5 bases at V and 4 bases at J; junction bases unmatched: 2. Germline CDR1 reads SGHAT; CDR2 reads FQDESV (reference sequence). The CDR3 is 13 amino acids. The CDR3 DNA reads TGTGCCAGCAGCCGGGGACAGTACAATGAGCAGTTCTTC. Protein: CASSRGQYNEQFF.

This chain connects TRBV29-1 to TRBJ2-5, with 7 bases fitting TRBD2. This CDR3 is 14 amino acids long. The germline CDR1 and CDR2 sequences are SQVTM and ANQGSEA. The trim removed 7 bases at V and 2 bases at J, leaving 10 bases unmatched. CDR3 loop: CSASGGGLQETQYF. The CDR3, as DNA: TGCAGCGCCAGCGGCGGGGGTCTGCAAGAGACCCAGTACTTC.

This clone came up a few times. The CDR3 region has the DNA TGTGCCAGCAGTTCACCGACCTATTGGAGCACTGAAGCTTTCTTT. It yields the protein CASSSPTYWSTEAFF. The rearrangement joins TRBV28 to TRBJ1-1; D is ambiguous. This CDR3 contains 15 residues. The V end lost 4 bases, the J end lost 4 bases, and 16 bases lay between the germline ends. The germline V gene encodes CDR1 MDHEN and CDR2 SYDVKM. The variable domain in full, completed from reference TRBV28 and TRBJ1-1, reads DVKVTQSSRYLVKRTGEKVFLECVQDMDHENMFWYRQDPGLGLRLIYFSYDVKMKEKGDIPEGYSVSREKKERFSLILESASTNQTSMYLCASSSPTYWSTEAFFGQGTRLTVV.

The chain carries TRBV29-1 and TRBJ1-2; weak D call: TRBD1 (6 bases). The CDR3 runs to 14 residues. CDR1 SQVTM and CDR2 ANQGSEA come from the germline V gene. The V and J ends lost 2 bases and 4 bases respectively, with 14 bases between them. This CDR3 is CSVEMGVRGYGYTF. The CDR3 DNA follows: TGCAGCGTTGAAATGGGGGTCAGGGGCTATGGCTACACCTTC.

The chain uses TRBV27 and TRBJ1-4; 7 positions agree with TRBD1. V was clipped by 2 bases and J by 6 bases; unmatched bases: 6. The CDR3 sequence is 15 residues long. In germline, CDR1 is MNHEY, CDR2 SMNVEV (reference sequence). CDR3 residues: CASSLRGQRDEKLFF. The CDR3 DNA sequence: TGTGCCAGCAGTTTACGGGGACAGAGGGATGAAAAACTGTTTTTT.

The V and J genes are TRBV5-1 and TRBJ2-7; D may be TRBD1 (6 bases). CDR3 length equals 16 residues. Germline CDR1 and CDR2: SGHRS and YFSETQ. Trimming took off 2 bases at V and 3 bases at J, with 18 bases between the two ends. The CDR3 loop is CASSFPPGDDFYEQYF. Here the CDR3 DNA reads TGCGCCAGCAGCTTCCCGCCAGGGGATGATTTCTACGAGCAGTACTTC.

The V gene is TRBV2, the J gene TRBJ2-5; TRBD1 might be the D (5 bases). This CDR3 comprises 12 residues. Trimming shortened V by 3 bases and J by 5 bases, and 7 bases separated the two germline ends. Germline V gene lookup returns CDR1 SNHLY and CDR2 FYNNEI. The CDR3 spells CASSEGPETQYF. The CDR3 DNA reads TGTGCCAGCAGTGAGGGGCCGGAGACCCAGTACTTC.

The chain has TRBV6-2 or TRBV6-3 and TRBJ2-7, with a tentative D call TRBD2 (6 bases). Per germline, CDR1 MNHEY and CDR2 SVGEGT. Trimming removed 2 bases from V and 3 bases from J, with 11 bases in between. This CDR3 spans 14 amino acids. The CDR3 loop is CASSYGGNYYEQYF. CDR3 coding DNA: TGTGCCAGCAGTTACGGCGGGAATTACTACGAGCAGTACTTC.

The V gene is TRBV19, the J gene TRBJ2-5; 8 bases are a match to TRBD2. Germline V lookup: CDR1 LNHDA, CDR2 SQIVND (reference sequence). V was pared by 1 base and J by 7 bases, with 17 bases of the junction left unmatched. The CDR3 length is 18 residues. The CDR3 reads CASSIAAGRTSSEGTQYF. DNA of the CDR3: TGTGCCAGTAGTATAGCCGCTGGACGGACTAGCAGTGAGGGGACCCAGTACTTC.